These 29 T cell receptor beta chains originate from one sample sequenced in a study of Graves' ophthalmopathy and Graves' hyperthyroidism (dated by TCRdb to about 2018). The sequencer listed for this sample is Illumina HiSeq 2000. For repertoire sequencing, TCR beta CDR3 regions were amplified from RNA transcripts. HTBI primers and the Qiagen OneStep RT-PCR kit were used in a first-round RT-PCR, which was followed by a second-round multiplex PCR, size selection and purification. The raw public reads went through TCRdb reprocessing: fastp at Q25, MiXCR clone calling, in-frame beta chains kept. Identical CDR3 proteins give one entry, which carries the most common genes and DNA. Counted in this sample were about 620,000 distinct CDR3 sequences; 22% of them appeared once. The ten largest clones represent about 6.6% of the sample. The specimen was peripheral blood. Receptor source: a woman in her late teens or twenties with stable Graves' hyperthyroidism. Some clones in this sample may be carry-over from other donors' samples. Donor details come from another sample of the same person, matched by shared clones.

This clonotype was seen ten or more times. CDR3 coding DNA: TGTGCCAGCAGTGAAGTCTTGCGGCCGTCCTACGAGCAGTACTTC. Its protein product is CASSEVLRPSYEQYF. The V gene is TRBV6-1, the J gene TRBJ2-7; D is undetermined. CDR1 and CDR2 from the germline V gene are MNHNS and SASEGT. Between the trimmed V and J ends, which lost 1 base and 1 base, there was a span of 11 bases. The CDR3 sequence is 15 residues long.

There are many counts of this clonotype. The chain couples TRBV6-2 or TRBV6-3 to TRBJ1-5, with a weak D call TRBD1 (5 bases). Germline assignment: CDR1 MNHEY and CDR2 SVGEGT. CDR3 length equals 13 residues. The V and J ends lost 4 bases and 3 bases respectively, with 7 bases between them. The CDR3 DNA sequence: TGTGCCAGCAGTTCGGACACCAATCAGCCCCAGCATTTT. Translation gives CASSSDTNQPQHF.

The chain uses TRBV11-1 and TRBJ2-2; D is unclear. CDR3 size: 15 residues. Germline V gene data show CDR1 as SGHAT and CDR2 as FQDESV (reference sequence). Deletions cut 2 bases from V and 8 bases from J, with 15 bases between. Here the CDR3 DNA reads TGTGCCAGCAGCTTAAGGGCCGTGGCGCGGGGGGAGCTGTTTTTT. Protein: CASSLRAVARGELFF.

The chain couples TRBV15 to TRBJ2-2, with a weak D call TRBD2 (5 bases). The germline V gene has CDR1 LNHNV and CDR2 YYDKDF (reference sequence). The ends were cut back, 0 bases at V and 6 bases at J, with 14 bases in the middle. The CDR3 has 16 amino acids. This chain's CDR3 is CATSRDLRVGAGELFF. The CDR3 DNA reads as TGTGCCACCAGCAGAGATTTGAGGGTTGGGGCCGGGGAGCTGTTTTTT.

The CDR3 sequence: CASSPGPEIRHTEAFF. Here the CDR3 DNA reads TGTGCCAGCAGTCCGGGACCCGAGATACGCCACACTGAAGCTTTCTTT. This chain links TRBV28 with TRBJ1-1; D is possibly TRBD1 (5 bases). Per germline, CDR1 MDHEN and CDR2 SYDVKM. V was cut by 5 bases and J by 3 bases, with 19 bases left in between. This CDR3 has 16 amino acids.

This clonotype was found many times. This rearrangement joins TRBV12-3 or TRBV12-4 to TRBJ1-2; 7 bases agree with TRBD1. The ends lost 5 bases at V and 6 bases at J; junction bases unmatched: 6. This CDR3 spans 13 amino acids. This CDR3 is CASSGDSPDGYTF. CDR3 in DNA: TGTGCCAGCAGTGGGGACAGCCCTGATGGCTACACCTTC.

Ten or more counts support this clonotype. The V and J genes are TRBV9 and TRBJ1-2; 7 bases are shared with TRBD1. Unmatched junction bases numbered 11, after V lost 3 bases and J lost 3 bases. The CDR3 totals 16 residues. Per the germline V gene, CDR1 is SGDLS and CDR2 is YYNGEE. CDR3 sequence: CASSEPRQGKDYGYTF. The CDR3 nucleotides are TGTGCCAGCAGCGAACCCAGACAGGGAAAGGACTATGGCTACACCTTC.

In its sample, this clonotype was seen many times. The rearrangement uses TRBV28 and TRBJ2-7; 8 nucleotides line up with TRBD2. The CDR3 totals 16 residues. The V gene end was trimmed by 2 bases and the J gene end by 0 bases; junction bases not matched to a gene: 6. From germline, CDR1 is MDHEN and CDR2 SYDVKM. The CDR3 spells CASSLGRGGLSYEQYF. The CDR3 DNA reads TGTGCCAGCAGTTTAGGCCGGGGGGGTCTCTCCTACGAGCAGTACTTC.

This clonotype was detected ten times or more. CDR3 sequence (DNA): TGTGCCAGTCGGGACACCTACACCGGGGAGCTGTTTTTT. Protein: CASRDTYTGELFF. The V and J genes are TRBV2 and TRBJ2-2; D is possibly TRBD1 (6 bases). The CDR3 has 13 residues. The ends were cut back, 9 bases at V and 3 bases at J, with 11 bases in the middle. Germline V lookup: CDR1 SNHLY, CDR2 FYNNEI.

This clonotype was found many times. The chain uses TRBV12-3 or TRBV12-4 and TRBJ2-7; D gene ambiguous. The CDR3 is made up of 13 amino acids. Trimming shortened V by 0 bases and J by 12 bases, and 15 bases separated the two germline ends. The chain's CDR3 is CASSLARVERRYF. CDR3 DNA sequence: TGTGCCAGCAGTTTAGCGCGCGTCGAGCGTAGGTACTTC.

This rearrangement joins TRBV5-4 to TRBJ2-7, with D perhaps matching TRBD1 (8 bases). Trimming took 0 bases from V and 4 from J, leaving 14 bases between them. This CDR3 region has 15 residues. Germline V gene lookup returns CDR1 SGHNT and CDR2 YYREEE (reference sequence). DNA for the CDR3: TGTGCCAGCAGCTTGGGAGGACAGGGAGGGTACGAGCAGTACTTC. It codes for CASSLGGQGGYEQYF.

This clonotype has ten or more counts. The chain combines TRBV12-3 or TRBV12-4 with TRBJ2-7, with D tentatively TRBD2 (6 bases). The CDR3 loop spans 12 amino acids. Between the trimmed V and J ends, which lost 2 bases and 5 bases, there was a span of 7 bases. DNA for the CDR3: TGTGCCAGCAGTTTAAGGAGGGACGAGCAGTACTTC. The encoded protein is CASSLRRDEQYF.

This clonotype was observed many times. The J gene is TRBJ2-7, the V gene TRBV12-3 or TRBV12-4, with 12 nucleotides matching TRBD2. Gene TRBJ2-5 matches the end of the DNA better, so the J call may be wrong. This CDR3 has 17 amino acids. CDR3: CASSFRGLAGPRGTQYF. The CDR3 region has the DNA TGTGCCAGCAGTTTTCGAGGACTAGCGGGGCCGCGTGGGACCCAGTACTTC.

This clonotype was seen at least ten times. The CDR3 DNA reads TGTGCCAGCAGCTCCTACTACACCAGTGGAGAGACCCAGTACTTC. Amino acids: CASSSYYTSGETQYF. V usage is TRBV11-2 and J usage is TRBJ2-5; D remains ambiguous. There are 15 residues in the CDR3. V gave up 4 bases and J gave up 4 bases, with 16 bases separating them. Germline CDR1 is SGHAT and CDR2 is FQNNGV.

This clonotype has ten or more counts. The gene calls are TRBV6-5 and TRBJ1-1; TRBD1 agrees at 8 bases. The CDR3 is 15 amino acids. After removal of 10 bases from V and 0 bases from J, the junction contained 10 bases not matched to a gene. CDR1 is MNHEY and CDR2 is SVGAGI in the germline V gene. The CDR3 DNA reads TGTGCCACCAAGGGGACAGGACTTATGAACACTGAAGCTTTCTTT. It codes for CATKGTGLMNTEAFF.

This rearrangement joins TRBV12-3 or TRBV12-4 to TRBJ1-5; no firm D call. The CDR3 has 14 residues. Trimming took off 4 bases at V and 3 bases at J, with 10 bases between the two ends. CDR3 in DNA: TGTGCCAGCAGTTATAGAAGTATCAATCAGCCCCAGCATTTT. Translating it yields CASSYRSINQPQHF.

There are many counts of this clonotype. The rearrangement uses TRBV7-3 and TRBJ1-2; D ambiguous. The CDR3 is 13 residues long. Germline CDR1 reads SGHTA; CDR2 reads FQGTGA. The germline V and J ends were trimmed by 1 base and 8 bases, with 11 bases remaining between them. Here the CDR3 reads CASSLSGEGGYTF. CDR3 coding DNA: TGTGCCAGCAGCTTAAGTGGGGAAGGAGGCTACACCTTC.

This chain uses TRBV2 with TRBJ2-7; the D is unclear. This CDR3 region has 13 residues. Germline CDR1 SNHLY, CDR2 FYNNEI. Between the trimmed V and J ends, which lost 2 bases and 9 bases, there was a span of 14 bases. CDR3 DNA: TGTGCCAGCAGTGAAATCTTGAGTGTTGGGCAGTACTTC. It translates to CASSEILSVGQYF.

Comment on this clonotype: A much bigger clone sits one base away, suggesting this may be a read error. The chain recombines TRBV28 with TRBJ2-4, with 7 bases fitting TRBD1. Per the germline V gene, CDR1 is MDHEN and CDR2 is SYDVKM. This CDR3 is 15 amino acids long. In nucleotides, the CDR3 is TGTGCCAGCACCAGACAGGGTTCAGCCAAAAACATTAAGTACTTC. It yields the protein CASTRQGSAKNIKYF.

This clonotype was observed at least ten times. The J gene is TRBJ2-7, the V gene TRBV10-3, with 8 bases that match TRBD1. Germline CDR1 is ENHRY and CDR2 is SYGVKD. CDR3 size: 15 residues. V was pared by 6 bases and J by 7 bases, with 14 bases of the junction left unmatched. The CDR3 sequence: CAISLTGDDSEEQYF. The CDR3 DNA reads TGTGCCATCAGCTTGACAGGGGATGATTCGGAGGAGCAGTACTTC.

This clonotype was seen repeatedly, ten times or more. The chain joins TRBV5-1 to TRBJ1-6; D unresolved. Trimming pared 0 bases from V and 7 bases from J, leaving 11 bases between. CDR3 size: 15 residues. From germline, CDR1 is SGHRS and CDR2 YFSETQ. The CDR3 region is CASSLAETGNSPLHF. CDR3 nucleotide sequence: TGCGCCAGCAGCTTGGCCGAGACCGGGAATTCACCCCTCCACTTT.

The chain joins TRBV6-1 to TRBJ1-1; the D gene is possibly TRBD1 (5 bases). The CDR3 consists of 12 residues. V was pared by 5 bases and J by 6 bases, with 10 bases between. Germline lookup yields CDR1 MNHNS and CDR2 SASEGT. CDR3 in amino acids: CASSREGAEAFF. CDR3 nucleotides: TGTGCCAGCAGTAGGGAAGGGGCTGAAGCTTTCTTT.

This clonotype came up many times. The chain employs TRBV6-1 and TRBJ1-5, with a weak D call TRBD1 (6 bases). V was pared by 6 bases and J by 4 bases, with 13 bases between. Germline V gene lookup returns CDR1 MNHNS and CDR2 SASEGT. The CDR3 is 14 amino acids. As DNA, the CDR3 is TGTGCCAGCAGCGCAGGGGCGAGGAATCAGCCCCAGCATTTT. Its protein is CASSAGARNQPQHF.

On this clonotype itself: The junction shows a germline mismatch at one end, possibly a read error. J is TRBJ1-1 and V is TRBV14; the D is unclear. In germline, CDR1 is SGHDN, CDR2 FVKESK. The CDR3 is 15 amino acids. The CDR3 sequence: CASSQVPILNTEAFF. The DNA of the CDR3 is TGTGCCAGCAGTCAAGTCCCGATCTTGAACACTGAAGCTTTCTTT.

This clonotype was counted many times. The V call is TRBV11-2, the J call TRBJ2-7; D could derive from TRBD1 or TRBD2 (5 bases each). This CDR3 comprises 14 residues. CDR1 and CDR2 from the germline V gene are SGHAT and FQNNGV. The V gene lost 3 bases and the J gene lost 8 bases, with 17 bases spanning the gap. CDR3 residues: CASSLSGTQEKQYF. CDR3 nucleotides: TGTGCCAGCAGCTTGAGTGGGACCCAGGAGAAGCAGTACTTC.

This clonotype was counted a few times. DNA of the CDR3: TGCAGTGGGGGGACAGGGACCCACGAGCAGTACTTC. This sequence encodes CSGGTGTHEQYF. The chain carries TRBV20-1 and TRBJ2-7; 9 bases line up with TRBD1. V shed 7 bases, J shed 5 bases, and the junction held 6 bases outside the gene matches. The CDR3 sequence is 12 residues long. CDR1 DFQATT and CDR2 SNEGSKA come from the germline V gene (reference sequence).

This sequence joins TRBV12-3 or TRBV12-4 and TRBJ1-2, with a tentative D call TRBD1 (6 bases). Trimming removed 7 bases at V and 8 bases at J, with 17 bases between. This CDR3 has 13 amino acids. In DNA form, the CDR3 reads TGTGCCAGCAAATTCAGGGGTTTCCTAGGCTACACCTTC. Translated, it gives CASKFRGFLGYTF.

In this sample, this clonotype turned up many times. J is TRBJ1-5 and V is TRBV29-1, with D uncertain. Trimming took off 4 bases at V and 1 base at J, with 11 bases between the two ends. Germline V gene lookup returns CDR1 SQVTM and CDR2 ANQGSEA. The CDR3 contains 14 residues. The CDR3 region is CSVVTVGSNQPQHF. The CDR3 DNA reads as TGCAGCGTTGTAACAGTAGGGAGCAATCAGCCCCAGCATTTT.

The J gene is TRBJ2-7, the V gene TRBV7-9, with D perhaps matching TRBD2 (5 bases). This CDR3 comprises 12 residues. The V and J ends lost 7 bases and 7 bases respectively, with 14 bases between them. Looked up from germline, CDR1 is SEHNR and CDR2 is FQNEAQ (reference sequence). CDR3: CASTQPGGEQYF. CDR3 DNA: TGTGCCAGCACCCAACCCGGAGGTGAGCAGTACTTC.